One sample yielded the 29 T cell receptor beta chains listed below, sequenced in a study of identical twins. TCRdb re-analysed the 5' RACE reads in MiXCR, keeping a single row per CDR3 protein. Among about 200,000 distinct CDR3 sequences listed, approximately 10% were seen once. Sequencing was carried out using memory T cells sorted from blood. Receptor source: a man between 50 and 59 years old in good health.

Only a few counts were recorded for this clonotype. The chain links TRBV7-9 to TRBJ2-1; D is undetermined. The V and J ends lost 6 bases and 9 bases respectively, with 9 bases between them. This CDR3 is built from 11 residues. The V gene's germline CDR1 is SEHNR and CDR2 FQNEAQ (reference sequence). The CDR3 reads CASSYTGEQFF. CDR3 sequence (DNA): TGTGCCAGCAGTTACACTGGTGAGCAGTTCTTC.

In this sample, this clonotype turned up many times. The rearrangement uses TRBV5-1 and TRBJ1-1; D call uncertain. The CDR3 consists of 13 residues. Trimming cost V 3 bases and J 0 bases, with 6 bases left between them. Germline lookup yields CDR1 SGHRS and CDR2 YFSETQ. The CDR3 sequence is CASSSYMNTEAFF. For the CDR3, the DNA is TGCGCCAGCAGCTCTTACATGAACACTGAAGCTTTCTTT.

The chain links TRBV10-3 to TRBJ1-2; D is unresolved. CDR3 length equals 13 residues. V was shortened by 0 bases and J by 7 bases, with 9 bases between the two germline ends. Germline CDR1 ENHRY, CDR2 SYGVKD. DNA for the CDR3: TGTGCCATCAGTGAGTCGAGGCAGGTTGGCTACACCTTC. Its translation: CAISESRQVGYTF.

This clonotype was seen repeatedly, ten times or more. V usage is TRBV29-1 and J usage is TRBJ1-5; D is uncertain. Deletions cut 4 bases from V and 2 bases from J, with 6 bases between. This CDR3 is 12 amino acids long. Germline V gene sequence: CDR1 SQVTM, CDR2 ANQGSEA. CDR3 sequence: CSVADGNQPQHF. CDR3 DNA: TGCAGCGTTGCCGATGGCAATCAGCCCCAGCATTTT.

The table lists this clonotype with a few counts. The DNA for the CDR3 is TGCGCCAGCAGCCCTGGACAGGGGTACACTGAAGCTTTCTTT. Protein sequence: CASSPGQGYTEAFF. The J gene is TRBJ1-1, the V gene TRBV4-3; 9 bases agree with TRBD1. CDR3 length equals 14 residues. Germline assignment: CDR1 LGHNA and CDR2 YSLEER. V dropped 4 bases and J dropped 3; count of bases not matched to a gene: 3.

This clonotype was seen many times. The V call is TRBV18, the J call TRBJ1-5, with 11 bases lining up with TRBD1. Germline CDR1 and CDR2: KGHSH and LQKENI. V lost 4 bases, J lost 2 bases, and 4 bases stayed unmatched. CDR3 length: 16 residues. For the CDR3, the DNA is TGTGCCAGCTCACGGACGGGACAGGGGGGCAATCAGCCCCAGCATTTT. Translated, it gives CASSRTGQGGNQPQHF.

The chain uses TRBV5-1 and TRBJ2-1; the D is unclear. The CDR3 is made up of 12 amino acids. Germline values: CDR1 SGHRS, CDR2 YFSETQ. V was shortened by 1 base and J by 8 bases, with 7 bases between the two germline ends. The CDR3 nucleotides read TGCGCCAGCAGCTTGCCCAGCGATGAGCAGTTCTTC. This translates into CASSLPSDEQFF.

This clonotype showed up just a few times. The chain links TRBV4-2 to TRBJ2-1; D ambiguous. Germline V gene sequence: CDR1 LGHNA, CDR2 YNFKEQ. Trimming left V 0 bases short and J 0 bases short, with 12 bases between. The CDR3 length is 17 residues. CDR3 sequence (DNA): TGTGCCAGCAGCCAAGATCTAGGCGCGAGCTCCTACAATGAGCAGTTCTTC. This sequence encodes CASSQDLGASSYNEQFF.

This clonotype was seen only a few times. The gene calls are TRBV4-2 and TRBJ2-3; TRBD2 is a possible D gene (5 bases). The CDR3 consists of 15 residues. Trimming removed 6 bases at V and 0 bases at J, with 13 bases between. Germline CDR1 reads LGHNA; CDR2 reads YNFKEQ. CDR3 in DNA: TGTGCCAGCAGGAAGCGCGGGCCTAGCACAGATACGCAGTATTTT. As protein: CASRKRGPSTDTQYF.

This clonotype was recorded a few times. The J gene is TRBJ2-3, the V gene TRBV28; perhaps TRBD2 as D (5 bases). CDR1 and CDR2 from the germline V gene are MDHEN and SYDVKM. V was cut by 6 bases and J by 9 bases, with 13 bases left in between. This CDR3 contains 12 residues. CDR3 protein: CASSYGRGTQYF. The CDR3 nucleotides read TGTGCCAGCAGCTACGGCAGAGGGACGCAGTATTTT.

The chain is built from TRBV5-1 and TRBJ2-5; possible D gene TRBD2, 7 bases. This CDR3 has 14 residues. V lost 3 bases and J 5 bases, leaving 14 bases between the germline ends. Germline CDR1 and CDR2: SGHRS and YFSETQ. CDR3 sequence: CASSSGGGGETQYF. Written as DNA, the CDR3 is TGCGCCAGCAGCTCCGGCGGGGGCGGGGAGACCCAGTACTTC. Supplemented by reference TRBV5-1 and TRBJ2-5, the full variable domain reads KAGVTQTPRYLIKTRGQQVTLSCSPISGHRSVSWYQQTPGQGLQFLFEYFSETQRNKGNFPGRFSGRQFSNSRSEMNVSTLELGDSALYLCASSSGGGGETQYFGPGTRLLVL.

The chain carries TRBV12-3 or TRBV12-4 and TRBJ2-2; no definite D call. The germline V and J ends were trimmed by 6 bases and 6 bases, with 11 bases remaining between them. This CDR3 is 13 amino acids long. CDR3 bases: TGTGCCAGCAGCCCAAGACCTCCCGGGGAGCTGTTTTTT. This encodes CASSPRPPGELFF.

V usage is TRBV7-8 and J usage is TRBJ2-3; tentatively, D is TRBD1 or TRBD2 (5 bases each). CDR1 is SGHVS and CDR2 is FQNEAQ in the germline V gene. The CDR3 totals 16 residues. Trimming took off 0 bases at V and 2 bases at J, with 12 bases between the two ends. The CDR3 DNA reads TGTGCCAGCAGCTTAGCCAATGGGGGTCACACAGATACGCAGTATTTT. It encodes CASSLANGGHTDTQYF.

This clonotype occurred many times. The chain uses TRBV29-1 and TRBJ2-5; perhaps D is TRBD1 or TRBD2 (5 bases each). Looked up from germline, CDR1 is SQVTM and CDR2 is ANQGSEA. The CDR3 consists of 14 residues. Trimming cost V 5 bases and J 1 base, with 14 bases left between them. The CDR3 nucleotides are TGCAGCGTTTCCTACCCGGGACCCCAAGAGACCCAGTACTTC. Translated, it gives CSVSYPGPQETQYF.

The chain is built from TRBV5-4 and TRBJ2-5; D not resolved. Trimming cost V 2 bases and J 1 base, with 9 bases left between them. The CDR3 is 14 residues long. Germline V lookup: CDR1 SGHNT, CDR2 YYREEE (reference sequence). Here the CDR3 DNA reads TGTGCCAGCAGCTTCGGACGGATCCAAGAGACCCAGTACTTC. Translated: CASSFGRIQETQYF.

In its sample, this clonotype was seen many times. The rearrangement uses TRBV7-2 and TRBJ1-5; weak D call: TRBD1 (5 bases). This CDR3 has 14 residues. The ends were cut back, 4 bases at V and 5 bases at J, with 12 bases in the middle. The germline CDR1 and CDR2 sequences are SGHTA and FQGNSA. CDR3 region: CASSSIGGYQPQHF. The CDR3 region has the DNA TGTGCCAGCAGCTCAATCGGGGGATATCAGCCCCAGCATTTT.

In this sample, this clonotype turned up a few times. The rearrangement uses TRBV27 and TRBJ2-7, with a weak D call TRBD1 (6 bases). V gave up 3 bases and J gave up 12 bases, with 18 bases separating them. This CDR3 comprises 13 residues. Germline V gene lookup returns CDR1 MNHEY and CDR2 SMNVEV (reference sequence). For the CDR3, the DNA is TGTGCCAGCAGTTTTTCACAGGGCGCTCTCCCGTACTTC. Amino acids: CASSFSQGALPYF.

This clonotype was seen a few times. The rearrangement links TRBV7-8 to TRBJ1-5; 8 nucleotides match TRBD1. V was pared by 5 bases and J by 4 bases, with 10 bases of the junction left unmatched. Germline V gives CDR1 SGHVS, CDR2 FQNEAQ. CDR3 length: 16 amino acids. The CDR3 bases are TGTGCCAGCAGCCCGACACCCAGGGGGCCTAATCAGCCCCAGCATTTT. Translation gives CASSPTPRGPNQPQHF.

The chain uses TRBV7-2 and TRBJ2-1; the D gene could be TRBD1 or TRBD2 (5 bases each). The germline gives CDR1 SGHTA, CDR2 FQGNSA. V was cut by 5 bases and J by 7 bases, with 33 bases left in between. CDR3 size: 20 residues. CDR3 in amino acids: CASSRGLGLLQGAALNEQFF. Here the CDR3 DNA reads TGTGCCAGCAGCCGAGGGCTAGGACTCCTCCAGGGAGCGGCACTTAATGAGCAGTTCTTC.

This clonotype was observed a few times. The V gene is TRBV7-6, the J gene TRBJ1-6; 9 bases are shared with TRBD1. The germline V gene has CDR1 SGHVS and CDR2 FNYEAQ. With 4 bases clipped from V and 8 bases from J, the junction kept 15 bases outside the gene matches. CDR3 length equals 18 residues. The CDR3 reads CASSSNRGKQGADSPLHF. The CDR3 coding sequence is TGTGCCAGCAGCTCAAACCGGGGGAAACAGGGGGCTGATTCACCCCTCCACTTT.

This clonotype has a handful of counts. The V call is TRBV11-2, the J call TRBJ2-3; 7 nucleotides align to TRBD2. Germline CDR1 is SGHAT and CDR2 is FQNNGV. The CDR3 runs to 17 residues. The ends lost 5 bases at V and 5 bases at J; junction bases unmatched: 16. CDR3 amino acids: CASSTLFTGGRIDTQYF. CDR3 bases: TGTGCCAGCAGCACACTCTTCACCGGGGGGAGGATAGATACGCAGTATTTT.

In this sample, this clonotype turned up many times. This sequence joins TRBV7-2 and TRBJ2-7; the match to TRBD1 covers 8 bases. The CDR3 is made up of 13 amino acids. The J segment lost 3 bases and the V segment lost 6 bases, leaving 4 bases of the junction unmatched. Germline lookup yields CDR1 SGHTA and CDR2 FQGNSA. The CDR3 spells CASSTDRGYEQYF. In DNA form, the CDR3 reads TGTGCCAGCAGTACCGACAGGGGCTACGAGCAGTACTTC.

Regarding this clonotype: One end of the junction does not line up with germline, which may come from a read error. This chain joins TRBV3-1 and TRBJ2-5; 7 nucleotides align to TRBD2. From germline, CDR1 is LGHDT and CDR2 YNNKEL (reference sequence). This CDR3 has 17 residues. The CDR3 spells CASSQNRDYRLQEPQYF. The DNA of the CDR3 is TGTGCCAGCAGCCAAAACCGGGACTATCGACTCCAAGAGCCCCAGTACTTC.

V gene TRBV20-1 combines with J gene TRBJ1-3; a weak D match, TRBD1 (6 bases). Trimming pared 6 bases from V and 3 bases from J, leaving 21 bases between. CDR1 is DFQATT and CDR2 is SNEGSKA in the germline V gene (reference sequence). The CDR3 consists of 16 residues. CDR3 bases: TGCAGTGCAGTTTTCGCCGGGGGGCGAAGTGGAAACACCATATATTTT. This gives the protein CSAVFAGGRSGNTIYF.

At least ten counts were recorded for this clonotype. The J gene is TRBJ2-1, the V gene TRBV20-1, with TRBD1 matching over 11 bases. CDR3 length: 14 amino acids. Germline CDR1 reads DFQATT; CDR2 reads SNEGSKA (reference sequence). J gave up 8 bases and V 1 base, and 4 bases lay outside the gene matches. DNA of the CDR3: TGCAGTGCTAGAGGGGACAGGGGGATGTATGAGCAGTTCTTC. Residues: CSARGDRGMYEQFF.

This clonotype was detected many times. The rearrangement links TRBV4-3 to TRBJ2-1; D may match TRBD1 or TRBD2 (5 bases each). The CDR3 covers 16 residues. Germline CDR1 is LGHNA and CDR2 is YSLEER. V gave up 0 bases and J gave up 7 bases, with 16 bases separating them. The CDR3 region has the DNA TGCGCCAGCAGCCAAGATCTTATGGGGGAGTGGAATGAGCAGTTCTTC. Its translation is CASSQDLMGEWNEQFF.

This clonotype was seen only a few times. The chain is built from TRBV20-1 and TRBJ2-1; 15 bases line up with TRBD2. V shed 1 base and J 0 bases; nucleotides not matched to a gene: 7. In germline, CDR1 is DFQATT, CDR2 SNEGSKA (reference sequence). There are 19 residues in the CDR3. This CDR3 is CSARGWTSGRGTSYNEQFF. CDR3 DNA sequence: TGCAGTGCTAGAGGATGGACTAGCGGGAGGGGGACCTCCTACAATGAGCAGTTCTTC.

In this sample, this clonotype turned up many times. The chain recombines TRBV4-3 with TRBJ2-1; D is unclear. From germline, CDR1 is LGHNA and CDR2 YSLEER. The CDR3 has 12 amino acids. V lost 0 bases, J lost 4 bases, and 1 base lay in between. This chain's CDR3 is CASSQDYNEQFF. DNA of the CDR3: TGCGCCAGCAGCCAAGATTACAATGAGCAGTTCTTC.

The V gene is TRBV24-1, the J gene TRBJ2-7; the D gene is possibly TRBD1 (5 bases). V was shortened by 5 bases and J by 6 bases, with 13 bases between the two germline ends. Germline CDR1 reads KGHDR; CDR2 reads SFDVKD. This CDR3 comprises 13 residues. This CDR3 reads CATSGGRAGEQYF. The CDR3 region has the DNA TGTGCCACCAGTGGGGGCAGGGCCGGCGAGCAGTACTTC.